The 9 T cell receptor beta chains below were found in one sample sequenced in a study of T cell repertoires in ileal Crohn's disease (dated by TCRdb to about 2019). Receptors were amplified or captured by the immunoSEQ multiplex PCR assay. The table comes from immuneACCESS by way of TCRdb, which keeps in-frame sequences with V and J called. Part of the clones is missing from these tables; in studies checked, under half for an unresolved V gene and the rest for unknown reasons. Here the sample has 15,000 or so clones; around 84% occur a single time. Around 6% of the sample belongs to the ten largest clones. Sequencing used ileal tissue. The receptors shown here come from an adult with Crohn's disease.

This clone was counted only a few times. This sequence joins TRBV28 and TRBJ1-1; D gene ambiguous. Per the germline V gene, CDR1 is MDHEN and CDR2 is SYDVKM. Trimming left V 8 bases short and J 0 bases short, with 10 bases between. CDR3 length: 13 residues. The CDR3 is CASGPGLNTEAFF. The CDR3 DNA follows: TGTGCCAGCGGGCCAGGTCTGAACACTGAAGCTTTCTTT.

The V gene is TRBV27, the J gene TRBJ2-7; 7 bases fit TRBD1. Germline lookup yields CDR1 MNHEY and CDR2 SMNVEV (reference sequence). After removal of 5 bases from V and 4 bases from J, the junction contained 11 bases not matched to a gene. CDR3 length equals 15 residues. The CDR3 reads CASSASYRGRYEQYF. CDR3 nucleotide sequence: TGTGCCAGCAGTGCTAGCTACAGGGGAAGGTACGAGCAGTACTTC.

This clone was counted a few times. The rearrangement joins TRBV18 to TRBJ1-4; D gene unclear. Germline CDR1 is KGHSH and CDR2 is LQKENI. The CDR3 spans 15 residues. V was shortened by 3 bases and J by 0 bases, with 8 bases between the two germline ends. CDR3: CASSPDGTTNEKLFF. The DNA for the CDR3 is TGTGCCAGCTCACCTGACGGGACAACTAATGAAAAACTGTTTTTT.

V and J are TRBV28 and TRBJ2-3; D is perhaps TRBD2 (5 bases). Trimming removed 5 bases at V and 7 bases at J, with 25 bases between. Germline CDR1 is MDHEN and CDR2 is SYDVKM. The CDR3 consists of 17 residues. The CDR3 DNA reads as TGTGCCAGCAGTCGTCGACCCAGATCTCTAGAGGGTTATACGCAGTATTTT. Encoded protein: CASSRRPRSLEGYTQYF.

V is TRBV11-2 and J is TRBJ2-7; D call uncertain. In germline, CDR1 is SGHAT, CDR2 FQNNGV. CDR3 length: 14 residues. Trimming pared 0 bases from V and 3 bases from J, leaving 9 bases between. The CDR3 here is CASSLDAVLYEQYF. For the CDR3, the DNA is TGTGCCAGCAGCTTAGATGCAGTTCTCTACGAGCAGTACTTC.

The chain recombines TRBV27 with TRBJ2-7; 12 nucleotides agree with TRBD2. Per the germline V gene, CDR1 is MNHEY and CDR2 is SMNVEV (reference sequence). The CDR3 is 16 residues long. Trimming at V came to 0 bases and at J to 3 bases, leaving 3 bases not matched to a gene. For the CDR3, the DNA is TGTGCCAGCAGTTTATCCCCGGGACTAGCGGGCTACGAGCAGTACTTC. It translates to CASSLSPGLAGYEQYF.

This chain uses TRBV30 with TRBJ2-1; D possibly corresponds to TRBD1 (5 bases). V lost 0 bases to trimming and J lost 10 bases, with 22 bases between them. Germline V gene sequence: CDR1 GTSNPN, CDR2 SVGIG (reference sequence). This CDR3 has 16 amino acids. CDR3 sequence (DNA): TGTGCCTGGAGTGTACTGTTAGGGGCCAAACGGTTCGAGCAGTTCTTC. It translates to CAWSVLLGAKRFEQFF.

The V and J genes are TRBV7-2 and TRBJ2-2; 7 bases match TRBD1. V dropped 3 bases and J dropped 1; count of bases not matched to a gene: 2. Germline V gene lookup returns CDR1 SGHTA and CDR2 FQGNSA. CDR3 size: 15 residues. The CDR3: CASSLRTGNTGELFF. DNA of the CDR3: TGTGCCAGCAGCTTGAGGACAGGGAACACCGGGGAGCTGTTTTTT.

This chain links TRBV7-6 with TRBJ1-1, with D possibly matching TRBD1 (5 bases). Germline V gives CDR1 SGHVS, CDR2 FNYEAQ. There are 13 residues in the CDR3. The V end was cut by 8 bases, the J end by 5 bases, with 15 bases between. The CDR3 protein is CASGAQRETEAFF. The CDR3 coding sequence is TGTGCCAGCGGGGCACAAAGGGAAACTGAAGCTTTCTTT.